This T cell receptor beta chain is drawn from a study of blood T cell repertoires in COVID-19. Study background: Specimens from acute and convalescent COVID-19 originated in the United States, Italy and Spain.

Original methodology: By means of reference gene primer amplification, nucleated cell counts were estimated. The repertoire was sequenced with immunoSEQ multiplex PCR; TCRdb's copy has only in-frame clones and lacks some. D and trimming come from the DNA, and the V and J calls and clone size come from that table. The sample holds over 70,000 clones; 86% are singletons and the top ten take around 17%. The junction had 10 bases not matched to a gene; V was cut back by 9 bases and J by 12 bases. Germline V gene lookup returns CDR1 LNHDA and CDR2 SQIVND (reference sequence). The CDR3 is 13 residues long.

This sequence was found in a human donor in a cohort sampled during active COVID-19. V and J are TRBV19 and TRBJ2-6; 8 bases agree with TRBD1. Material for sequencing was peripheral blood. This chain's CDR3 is CASKDRAAGVLTF. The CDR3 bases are TGTGCCAGCAAGGACAGGGCGGCGGGCGTCCTGACTTTC. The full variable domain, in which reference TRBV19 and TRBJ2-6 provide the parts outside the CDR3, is DGGITQSPKYLFRKEGQNVTLSCEQNLNHDAMYWYRQDPGQGLRLIYYSQIVNDFQKGDIAEGYSVSREKKESFPLTVTSAQKNPTAFYLCASKDRAAGVLTFGAGSRLTVL.